This passage covers 28 T cell receptor beta chains from one sample sequenced in a study of Graves' ophthalmopathy and Graves' hyperthyroidism. RNA served as the template for amplifying TCR beta CDR3 regions. An opening RT-PCR round employed HTBI primers and preceded a second-round multiplex PCR. TCRdb re-analysed the multiplex PCR reads in MiXCR, keeping a single row per CDR3 protein. Of over a million distinct CDR3 sequences listed, about 35% are singletons. The specimen was peripheral blood or thyroid tissue (not recorded which). These receptor sequences come from an adult man with Graves' hyperthyroidism.

A few counts support this clonotype. The chain recombines TRBV19 with TRBJ2-5, with D possibly TRBD2 on 5 matching bases. In germline, CDR1 is LNHDA, CDR2 SQIVND (reference sequence). V lost 4 bases and J 5 bases, leaving 17 bases between the germline ends. The CDR3 covers 15 residues. This CDR3 is CASSRAHGLTETQYF. The CDR3 nucleotides are TGTGCCAGTAGTAGGGCCCATGGACTTACGGAGACCCAGTACTTC.

This chain uses TRBV10-3 with TRBJ1-1, with 8 bases lining up with TRBD1. The CDR3 has 15 residues. The germline gives CDR1 ENHRY, CDR2 SYGVKD. V was pared by 6 bases and J by 9 bases, with 15 bases of the junction left unmatched. The CDR3 nucleotides read TGTGCCATCAGACTCGGGACAGGTATTGGCGGCAAAGCTTTCTTT. Translated, it gives CAIRLGTGIGGKAFF.

This clonotype showed up just a few times. V and J are TRBV19 and TRBJ2-7; possible D gene TRBD2, 6 bases. V lost 4 bases to trimming and J lost 6 bases, with 16 bases between them. Germline V gene lookup returns CDR1 LNHDA and CDR2 SQIVND (reference sequence). CDR3 size: 14 residues. In DNA form, the CDR3 reads TGTGCCAGTAGTACGCGAATTGGGGGGTCCGAGCAGTACTTC. It is translated as CASSTRIGGSEQYF.

This clonotype showed up many times. The rearrangement links TRBV7-8 to TRBJ1-6; possibly TRBD1 for D (5 bases). The CDR3 has 13 amino acids. Germline V CDR1 and CDR2: SGHVS, FQNEAQ. V was shortened by 11 bases and J by 9 bases, with 17 bases between the two germline ends. CDR3 bases: TGTGCCTCAACCTGGGGCCTGGGTTCACCCCTCCACTTT. It yields the protein CASTWGLGSPLHF.

Comments on this clonotype: With a much larger clone just one base away, this may be a read error. V and J are TRBV19 and TRBJ2-5; 9 bases line up with TRBD2. Germline V gives CDR1 LNHDA, CDR2 SQIVND (reference sequence). The CDR3 has 15 amino acids. CDR3 sequence: CASQSQIAGEEAQYF. In nucleotides, the CDR3 is TGTGCTTCCCAATCTCAAATAGCGGGGGAGGAGGCCCAGTACTTC.

This clonotype has at least ten counts. The chain combines TRBV7-2 with TRBJ1-6; TRBD1 might be the D (5 bases). Trimming stripped 2 bases from V and 11 bases from J, with 16 bases between. CDR3 length: 15 residues. The germline V gene encodes CDR1 SGHTA and CDR2 FQGNSA. For the CDR3, the DNA is TGTGCCAGCAGCTTAATGGGGCCCCCCAGAGCACCCCTCCACTTT. It specifies CASSLMGPPRAPLHF. Supplemented by reference TRBV7-2 and TRBJ1-6, the full variable domain reads GAGVSQSPSNKVTEKGKDVELRCDPISGHTALYWYRQSLGQGLEFLIYFQGNSAPDKSGLPSDRFSAERTGGSVSTLTIQRTQQEDSAVYLCASSLMGPPRAPLHFGNGTRLTVT.

This clonotype has only a few counts. The rearrangement joins TRBV12-3 or TRBV12-4 to TRBJ2-7; TRBD1 is a possible D gene (5 bases). This CDR3 is 15 amino acids long. Trimming took off 6 bases at V and 1 base at J, with 16 bases between the two ends. In DNA, the CDR3 is TGTGCCAGCAGCCGCCCAGCAGGGAATTCCTACGAGCAGTACTTC. It codes for CASSRPAGNSYEQYF.

The rearrangement uses TRBV6-5 and TRBJ2-5; 7 positions match TRBD1. The CDR3 spans 15 residues. Germline V gene data show CDR1 as MNHEY and CDR2 as SVGAGI. J lost 2 bases, V lost 0 bases, and 3 bases had no gene match. The chain's CDR3 is CASSYSGQLQETQYF. Written as DNA, the CDR3 is TGTGCCAGCAGTTACTCGGGACAGTTACAAGAGACCCAGTACTTC.

This clonotype was recorded at least ten times. This rearrangement joins TRBV5-8 to TRBJ1-2, with 8 bases identical to TRBD1. This CDR3 is 16 amino acids long. From germline, CDR1 is SGHTS and CDR2 YDEGEE. The V segment lost 4 bases and the J segment 1 base; nucleotides outside the gene matches: 9. The chain's CDR3 is CASSRYLGQGNYGYTF. The CDR3, as DNA: TGTGCCAGCAGCCGTTACTTAGGACAGGGTAACTATGGCTACACCTTC.

This clonotype was counted many times. The rearrangement joins TRBV19 to TRBJ1-5, with unresolved D. This CDR3 comprises 15 residues. CDR1 is LNHDA and CDR2 is SQIVND in the germline V gene (reference sequence). Trimming removed 5 bases at V and 7 bases at J, with 18 bases between. CDR3 amino acids: CASSSVETLSQPQHF. CDR3 nucleotides: TGTGCCAGTAGTTCCGTCGAGACTTTGTCGCAGCCCCAGCATTTT.

This clonotype has just a few counts. CDR3 nucleotides: TGTGCCAGCAGCGCCCGAATGAACACCGGGGAGCTGTTTTTT. Encoded protein: CASSARMNTGELFF. The V call is TRBV9, the J call TRBJ2-2; D unclear. Trimming stripped 3 bases from V and 1 base from J, with 7 bases between. The CDR3 is made up of 14 amino acids. The V gene's germline CDR1 is SGDLS and CDR2 YYNGEE.

This clonotype came up many times. J is TRBJ2-7 and V is TRBV6-4; 9 bases match TRBD2. This CDR3 is built from 14 residues. V lost 8 bases and J lost 3; bases outside the gene matches: 8. The germline V gene has CDR1 MRHNA and CDR2 SNTAGT. DNA of the CDR3: TGTGCCAGCGGCAGACTAGCGGACCGCTACGAGCAGTACTTC. This sequence encodes CASGRLADRYEQYF.

Comments on this clonotype: A much larger clone is a single base away; this may be a read error. The chain links TRBV7-2 to TRBJ1-6; D gene uncertain. The V end was cut by 1 base, the J end by 17 bases, with 9 bases between. The CDR3 runs 11 residues. From germline, CDR1 is SGHTA and CDR2 FQGNSA. CDR3 sequence (DNA): TGTGCCAGCAGCTTAGTGGGATATATCCACTTT. Translated: CASSLVGYIHF.

This clonotype was detected many times. The chain couples TRBV7-8 to TRBJ1-1; no firm D call. V shed 2 bases and J shed 6 bases, with 10 bases lying between them. Per the germline V gene, CDR1 is SGHVS and CDR2 is FQNEAQ. The CDR3 consists of 13 residues. The DNA of the CDR3 is TGTGCCAGCAGCTTAATTGGGGTAGCTGAAGCTTTCTTT. Amino acids: CASSLIGVAEAFF.

This clonotype was counted between two and nine times. V usage is TRBV15 and J usage is TRBJ2-7, with D tentatively TRBD1 (6 bases). The CDR3 covers 15 residues. Trimming left V 0 bases short and J 5 bases short, with 14 bases between. Germline V lookup: CDR1 LNHNV, CDR2 YYDKDF (reference sequence). CDR3 bases: TGTGCCACCAGCAGAGATCTAGGGGGTCCCAACGAGCAGTACTTC. Residues: CATSRDLGGPNEQYF.

The chain joins TRBV4-1 to TRBJ1-1; possible D gene TRBD1, 5 bases. Germline CDR1 reads MGHRA; CDR2 reads YSYEKL. This CDR3 comprises 16 residues. V gave up 1 base and J gave up 4 bases, with 16 bases separating them. The CDR3 DNA follows: TGCGCCAGCAGCCAAGTTCAGGGCTTTGTGAGCACTGAAGCTTTCTTT. It translates to CASSQVQGFVSTEAFF.

This clonotype was counted only a few times. CDR3 region: CASSWQGFSGANVLTF. The CDR3 bases are TGTGCCAGCAGCTGGCAGGGTTTTTCTGGGGCCAACGTCCTGACTTTC. V and J are TRBV12-3 or TRBV12-4 and TRBJ2-6; D may be TRBD1 (5 bases). The CDR3 is made up of 16 amino acids. V lost 6 bases and J lost 1, with 13 bases in between.

The sample holds many counts of this clonotype. The genes are TRBV10-3 and TRBJ2-7; 8 bases match TRBD2. The germline V gene encodes CDR1 ENHRY and CDR2 SYGVKD. The CDR3 length is 17 residues. V was clipped by 2 bases and J by 0 bases; unmatched bases: 9. Here the CDR3 reads CAISETLTSGSSYEQYF. The CDR3, as DNA: TGTGCCATCAGTGAGACCCTCACTAGCGGCAGCTCCTACGAGCAGTACTTC.

There are many counts of this clonotype. The genes are TRBV5-1 and TRBJ1-1; D uncertain. The CDR3 has 15 amino acids. The germline V gene encodes CDR1 SGHRS and CDR2 YFSETQ. Trimming shortened V by 5 bases and J by 1 base, and 15 bases separated the two germline ends. The CDR3: CASRRPRGKNTEAFF. The CDR3 region has the DNA TGCGCCAGCAGGCGTCCTCGAGGGAAGAACACTGAAGCTTTCTTT.

About this clonotype: Relative to the germline gene, one junction end is altered; a read error may explain this. This rearrangement joins TRBV24-1 to TRBJ1-5, with a weak D call TRBD1 (5 bases). The CDR3 has 13 amino acids. Per germline, CDR1 KGHDR and CDR2 SFDVKD. The CDR3 here is CATSGGNNRPQHF. In DNA form, the CDR3 reads TGTGCCACCAGCGGGGGAAACAATCGGCCCCAGCATTTT.

This clonotype was found a few times. The rearrangement uses TRBV10-3 and TRBJ2-5; 7 bases map to TRBD1. J was trimmed by 2 bases and V by 10 bases; bases with no gene match: 10. The CDR3 has 14 amino acids. Germline V gene sequence: CDR1 ENHRY, CDR2 SYGVKD. This CDR3 reads CASSRGQTQETQYF. Written as DNA, the CDR3 is TGTGCCAGCAGCCGGGGACAGACACAAGAGACCCAGTACTTC.

This clonotype was picked up a small number of times. This rearrangement joins TRBV25-1 to TRBJ1-2; no clear D gene. The V gene's germline CDR1 is MGHDK and CDR2 SYGVNS. V was cut by 3 bases and J by 0 bases, with 17 bases left in between. The CDR3 sequence is 17 residues long. CDR3 sequence: CASSDRTDLVPNYGYTF. The DNA of the CDR3 is TGTGCCAGCAGTGACCGTACAGATTTAGTACCTAACTATGGCTACACCTTC.

The gene calls are TRBV5-1 and TRBJ2-7, with 8 bases lining up with TRBD1. The CDR3 totals 16 residues. CDR1 SGHRS and CDR2 YFSETQ come from the germline V gene. V lost 0 bases to trimming and J lost 5 bases; unmatched junction nucleotides: 10. The CDR3 nucleotides are TGCGCCAGCAGCTTGGGGCCCGGACAGGGCGGGGACGAGCAGTACTTC. Translating it yields CASSLGPGQGGDEQYF.

The V gene is TRBV7-2, the J gene TRBJ2-5; D not certain. V was pared by 6 bases and J by 1 base, with 12 bases between. This CDR3 is 14 amino acids long. Germline-derived CDR1 and CDR2 are SGHTA and FQGNSA. The CDR3 region has the DNA TGTGCCAGCAGTTTGCCGACAACCCAAGAGACCCAGTACTTC. This codes for CASSLPTTQETQYF. Supplemented by reference TRBV7-2 and TRBJ2-5, the full variable domain reads GAGVSQSPSNKVTEKGKDVELRCDPISGHTALYWYRQSLGQGLEFLIYFQGNSAPDKSGLPSDRFSAERTGGSVSTLTIQRTQQEDSAVYLCASSLPTTQETQYFGPGTRLLVL.

This clonotype was counted once. One end of the junction fails to match germline, which may point to a read error. V and J are TRBV14 and TRBJ2-7, with D possibly called TRBD1 or TRBD2 (5 bases each). Germline CDR1 and CDR2: SGHDN and FVKESK. The CDR3 has 12 residues. The DNA for the CDR3 is TGTGCCAGCTCCCCCGGGACCTACGGGCAGTACTTC. It yields the protein CASSPGTYGQYF.

This clonotype was recorded many times. The V and J genes are TRBV11-3 and TRBJ2-7, with D possibly being TRBD1 (6 bases). Between the trimmed V and J ends, which lost 6 bases and 5 bases, there was a span of 11 bases. The CDR3 contains 12 residues. Germline CDR1 is SGHNT and CDR2 is YENEEA. CDR3 DNA sequence: TGTGCCAGCAGACACAGGGTCGACGAGCAGTACTTC. Its translation: CASRHRVDEQYF. The full variable domain, completed using reference TRBV11-3 and TRBJ2-7, is EAGVVQSPRYKIIEKKQPVAFWCNPISGHNTLYWYLQNLGQGPELLIRYENEEAVDDSQLPKDRFSAERLKGVDSTLKIQPAELGDSAVYLCASRHRVDEQYFGPGTRLTVT.

V gene TRBV7-2 combines with J gene TRBJ1-1, with TRBD1 matching over 10 bases. CDR1 is SGHTA and CDR2 is FQGNSA in the germline V gene. V trimming: 3 bases; J trimming: 3 bases; junction bases outside the gene matches: 4. The CDR3 runs to 15 residues. CDR3 bases: TGTGCCAGCAGCTTCGGGACAGGGGATGACACTGAAGCTTTCTTT. This encodes CASSFGTGDDTEAFF.

Concerning this clonotype itself: The CDR3 does not end in the conserved phenylalanine or tryptophan, so this is likely a read error. The chain carries TRBV24-1 and TRBJ1-1; 7 positions match TRBD1. The CDR3 consists of 13 residues. Germline lookup yields CDR1 KGHDR and CDR2 SFDVKD. With 9 bases clipped from V and 2 bases from J, the junction kept 5 bases outside the gene matches. CDR3 nucleotides: TGTGCCACCGGGGACAGAGTTAACACTGAAGCTTTCCTT. It translates to CATGDRVNTEAFL.